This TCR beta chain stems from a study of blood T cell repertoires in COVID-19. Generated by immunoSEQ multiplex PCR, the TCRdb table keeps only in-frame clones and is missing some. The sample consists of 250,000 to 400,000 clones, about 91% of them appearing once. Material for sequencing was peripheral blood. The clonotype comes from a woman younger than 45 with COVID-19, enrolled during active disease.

CDR3 sequence reads: CASSVGPTGTYNEQFF. The CDR3 nucleotides are TGTGCCAGCAGCGTAGGGCCGACAGGGACTTACAATGAGCAGTTCTTC. The J gene is TRBJ2-1, the V gene TRBV9, with a possible D match to TRBD1 (7 bases). The CDR3 contains 16 residues. Trimming took off 0 bases at V and 4 bases at J, with 14 bases between the two ends. Germline V lookup: CDR1 SGDLS, CDR2 YYNGEE.